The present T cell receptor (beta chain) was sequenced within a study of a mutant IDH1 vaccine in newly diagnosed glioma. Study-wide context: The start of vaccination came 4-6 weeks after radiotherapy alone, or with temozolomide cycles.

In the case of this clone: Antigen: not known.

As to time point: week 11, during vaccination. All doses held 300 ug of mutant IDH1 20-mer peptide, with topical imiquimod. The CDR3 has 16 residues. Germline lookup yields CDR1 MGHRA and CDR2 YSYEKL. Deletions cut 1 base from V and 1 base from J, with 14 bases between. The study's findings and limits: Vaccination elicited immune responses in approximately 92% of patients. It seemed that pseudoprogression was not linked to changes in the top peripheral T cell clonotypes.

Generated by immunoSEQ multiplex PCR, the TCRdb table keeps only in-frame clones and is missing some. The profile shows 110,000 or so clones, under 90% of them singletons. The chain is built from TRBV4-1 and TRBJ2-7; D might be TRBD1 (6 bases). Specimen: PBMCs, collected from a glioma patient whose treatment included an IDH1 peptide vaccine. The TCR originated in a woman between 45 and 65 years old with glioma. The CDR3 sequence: CASSQGITTGSYEQYF. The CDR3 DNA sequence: TGCGCCAGCAGCCAAGGGATCACGACAGGTTCCTACGAGCAGTACTTC.